This TCR beta chain emerged from a study of blood T cell repertoires in COVID-19 (dated by TCRdb to about 2020). Study-level background: Samples from collaborators originated in the United States, Italy and Spain and spanned both the acute and convalescent phases of COVID-19. The material from the prospective study consisted of cDNA or gDNA derived from T cells, B-cell-depleted T cells, or PBMCs. The dataset comprised deeply sampled blood TCRbeta repertoires from subjects exposed to, actively infected with, or recovered from COVID-19. The repertoires were released in a freely available public database meant as a resource for research on the immune response to SARS-CoV-2. The samples were drawn from two sources: the first 160 participants of the ongoing ImmuneRACE study, and over 1,000 subjects contributed by 6 global collaborators. Nearly every sample came with metadata listing a de-identified subject ID, COVID-19 status, age in years and sex. Where available, HLA class I and class II types were obtained from metadata supplied by the sample provider rather than from assay-based typing. Beyond this particular receptor, the publication reports: How much clinical and demographic metadata was included differed by source and by participant, and the metadata was provided uncurated.

Enrolling through a virtual design, the prospective study's participants ranged in age from roughly 18 to 95 years and lived across 24 United States geographic areas. In the prospective study, participants were assigned to cohorts based on the clinical history participants reported in a screening survey and a study questionnaire. Recovered participants in ImmuneRACE Cohort 3 were defined as having two consecutive negative NP/OP PCR tests, clearance from a healthcare professional, or resolution of symptoms. In the prospective study, whole blood, serum and a nasopharyngeal or oropharyngeal swab were collected from each participant by mobile phlebotomists. Participants in the prospective study had the option to provide additional blood draws and questionnaires over a roughly two-month period. Prospective study blood samples were shipped either frozen or at room temperature before DNA extraction. The germline V gene supplies CDR1 MGHRA and CDR2 YSYEKL. Taken from cysteine to phenylalanine, the CDR3 has 12 residues. Only the CDR3 region is kept as DNA, spanning 36 bases read in frame from base 1. V and J are truncated by 5 bases and 7 bases respectively, leaving an intervening sequence of 9 bases.

A word on this clone: The antigen this receptor binds is unknown. No base quality values were provided; no much bigger clone lies one nucleotide off.

TCRbeta CDR3 regions were amplified from genomic DNA by means of the immunoSEQ Assay, a bias-controlled multiplex PCR. The authors processed their data as follows. The number of nucleated cells in each sample was estimated from the amplification of reference gene primers within the assay. Sequence reads were collapsed and filtered to measure the absolute abundance of every unique TCRbeta CDR3 rearrangement. For each sample, productive Simpson clonality was calculated as the square root of Simpson's diversity index over productive rearrangements. TCRdb limited this immuneACCESS table to in-frame rearrangements with V and J called. A share of clones is missing; checked studies link under half to unresolved V genes, and the rest is unexplained. V, J and clone size are taken as reported in that table, and D and trimming were inferred from the DNA itself. In all, the sample holds 150,000 to 200,000 clones, and around 87% of those were seen once. In total, the top ten clones hold about 6.6% of the sample.

The sequence joins TRBV4-1 to TRBJ2-4, with the D gene not confidently named. The sequence came from a woman aged 45-60 years who had recovered from COVID-19. The sample consisted of PBMCs or T cells enriched from blood (not recorded which). The DNA sequence is TGCGCCAGCAGCTACGACTTGAACATTCAGTACTTC. Translated, this gives CASSYDLNIQYF.